Below, 6 T cell receptor beta chains from the same sample are listed, as sequenced in a study of T cells after yellow fever vaccination. TCRdb independently ran MiXCR on the 5' RACE reads; one entry per CDR3 protein. The data show roughly 520,000 distinct CDR3 sequences, with around a fifth seen just once and about 17% held by the top ten. This specimen was PBMCs, taken approximately 20 days after the first yellow fever vaccination. These receptors originate from a man aged 18 to 30 who received the YFV17D yellow fever vaccine.

V and J are TRBV11-2 and TRBJ2-6; possibly TRBD1 for D (6 bases). The CDR3 is 22 amino acids. V gave up 0 bases and J gave up 1 base, with 25 bases separating them. Germline CDR1 SGHAT, CDR2 FQNNGV. The CDR3 region is CASSLDVDNLQGSSSGANVLTF. The CDR3 DNA reads as TGTGCCAGCAGCTTAGATGTCGACAACTTACAGGGCAGTAGTTCTGGGGCCAACGTCCTGACTTTC.

The V and J genes are TRBV19 and TRBJ1-2; TRBD1 matches 7 bases. This CDR3 region has 14 residues. Trimming removed 5 bases from V and 6 bases from J; junction bases left unmatched: 9. Germline CDR1 and CDR2: LNHDA and SQIVND (reference sequence). This chain's CDR3 is CASSPDRETNGYTF. CDR3 nucleotide sequence: TGTGCCAGTAGTCCCGACAGGGAGACCAATGGCTACACCTTC. Complete variable domain (other parts from reference TRBV19 and TRBJ1-2): DGGITQSPKYLFRKEGQNVTLSCEQNLNHDAMYWYRQDPGQGLRLIYYSQIVNDFQKGDIAEGYSVSREKKESFPLTVTSAQKNPTAFYLCASSPDRETNGYTFGSGTRLTVV.

The chain employs TRBV3-1 and TRBJ2-7; 8 nucleotides agree with TRBD1. Germline V gives CDR1 LGHDT, CDR2 YNNKEL (reference sequence). With 3 bases clipped from V and 12 bases from J, the junction kept 4 bases outside the gene matches. This CDR3 has 11 residues. The CDR3 loop is CASSQTGDVYF. As DNA, the CDR3 is TGTGCCAGCAGCCAGACAGGGGACGTGTACTTC.

This clonotype was seen only a few times. This sequence joins TRBV27 and TRBJ2-1, with 12 nucleotides matching TRBD2. Germline V gene data show CDR1 as MNHEY and CDR2 as SMNVEV (reference sequence). There are 16 residues in the CDR3. V lost 5 bases to trimming and J lost 8 bases; unmatched junction nucleotides: 10. For the CDR3, the DNA is TGTGCCAGCAGTCCTCGGACTAGCGGGGCGGCGGATGAGCAGTTCTTC. Its protein product is CASSPRTSGAADEQFF.

The chain recombines TRBV11-3 with TRBJ2-1, with no clear D. This CDR3 has 13 amino acids. Germline V gene data show CDR1 as SGHNT and CDR2 as YENEEA. V lost 1 base, J lost 9 bases, and 10 bases lay in between. CDR3 in DNA: TGTGCCAGCAGCTTAGTATCGGTGGGTGAGCAGTTCTTC. Protein product: CASSLVSVGEQFF.

The V and J genes are TRBV12-3 or TRBV12-4 and TRBJ2-2; TRBD1 might be the D (5 bases). The CDR3 is 13 amino acids. The V end was cut by 6 bases, the J end by 5 bases, with 10 bases between. The CDR3, as DNA: TGTGCCAGCAGCCCGACAGAAACCGGGGAGCTGTTTTTT. Translated: CASSPTETGELFF.